This T cell receptor (beta chain) was profiled in a study of T cell responses to AZD1222 COVID-19 vaccine. Sequenced by immunoSEQ multiplex PCR; TCRdb stores in-frame clones only, minus some. The sample consists of approximately 150,000 clones, about 92% of them appearing once. This CDR3 has 15 residues. Germline CDR1 reads SEHNR; CDR2 reads FQNEAQ (reference sequence). V dropped 5 bases and J dropped 2; count of bases not matched to a gene: 7. This receptor was obtained from an adult in good health. This sequence joins TRBV7-9 and TRBJ2-3, with 7 bases lining up with TRBD1. The sequencing used peripheral blood, collected on day 0 of AZD1222 vaccination. The CDR3 sequence: CASSKQGPLTDTQYF. The CDR3 nucleotides are TGTGCCAGCAGCAAACAGGGGCCACTCACAGATACGCAGTATTTT. The full variable domain, completed using reference TRBV7-9 and TRBJ2-3, is DTGVSQNPRHKITKRGQNVTFRCDPISEHNRLYWYRQTLGQGPEFLTYFQNEAQLEKSRLLSDRFSAERPKGSFSTLEIQRTEQGDSAMYLCASSKQGPLTDTQYFGPGTRLTVL.